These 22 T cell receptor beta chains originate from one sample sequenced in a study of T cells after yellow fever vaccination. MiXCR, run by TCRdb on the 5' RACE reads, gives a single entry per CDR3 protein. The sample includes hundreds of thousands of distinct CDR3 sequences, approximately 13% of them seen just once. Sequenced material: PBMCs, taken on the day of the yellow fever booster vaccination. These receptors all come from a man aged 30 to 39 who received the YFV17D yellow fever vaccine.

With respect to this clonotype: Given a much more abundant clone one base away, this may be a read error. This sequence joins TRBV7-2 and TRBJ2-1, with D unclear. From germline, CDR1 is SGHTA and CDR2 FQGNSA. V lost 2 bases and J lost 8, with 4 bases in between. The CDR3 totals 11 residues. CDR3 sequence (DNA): TGTGCCAGCAGCTTAATATATGAGCAGTTCTTC. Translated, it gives CASSLIYEQFF.

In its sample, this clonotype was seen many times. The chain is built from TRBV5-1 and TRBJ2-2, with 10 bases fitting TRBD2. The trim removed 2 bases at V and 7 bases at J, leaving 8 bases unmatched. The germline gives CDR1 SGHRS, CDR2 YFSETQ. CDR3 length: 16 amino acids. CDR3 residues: CASSFLAGARIGELFF. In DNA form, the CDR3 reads TGCGCCAGCAGCTTTCTAGCGGGAGCACGAATCGGGGAGCTGTTTTTT.

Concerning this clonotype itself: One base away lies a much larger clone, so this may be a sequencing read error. This chain's CDR3 is CASSLSGIGELFF. The CDR3 DNA follows: TGTGCCAGCAGTTTATCCGGGATCGGGGAGCTGTTTTTT. The V and J genes are TRBV12-3 or TRBV12-4 and TRBJ2-2, with D maybe TRBD2 (5 bases). Trimming removed 2 bases from V and 7 bases from J, with 8 bases in between. The CDR3 has 13 residues.

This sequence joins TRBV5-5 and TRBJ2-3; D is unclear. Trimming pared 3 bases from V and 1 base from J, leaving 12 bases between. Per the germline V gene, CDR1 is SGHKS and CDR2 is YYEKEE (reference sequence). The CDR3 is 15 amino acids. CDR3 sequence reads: CASSSTEYRTDTQYF. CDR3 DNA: TGTGCCAGCAGCTCGACGGAATACCGCACAGATACGCAGTATTTT. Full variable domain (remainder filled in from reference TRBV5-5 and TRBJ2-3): DAGVTQSPTHLIKTRGQQVTLRCSPISGHKSVSWYQQVLGQGPQFIFQYYEKEERGRGNFPDRFSARQFPNYSSELNVNALLLGDSALYLCASSSTEYRTDTQYFGPGTRLTVL.

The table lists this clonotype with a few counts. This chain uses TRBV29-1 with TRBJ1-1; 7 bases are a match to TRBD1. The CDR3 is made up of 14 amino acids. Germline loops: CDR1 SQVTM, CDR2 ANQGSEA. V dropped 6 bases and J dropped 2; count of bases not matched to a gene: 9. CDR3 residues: CSVGNRGGNTEAFF. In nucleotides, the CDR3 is TGCAGCGTCGGAAACAGGGGAGGTAACACTGAAGCTTTCTTT.

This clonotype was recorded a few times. The CDR3 DNA sequence: TGCGCCAGCAGTCTGACGGGTACGGATTCACCCCTCCACTTT. Protein sequence: CASSLTGTDSPLHF. This chain joins TRBV5-1 and TRBJ1-6; D gene uncertain. In germline, CDR1 is SGHRS, CDR2 YFSETQ. The V end was cut by 5 bases, the J end by 8 bases, with 14 bases between. The CDR3 totals 14 residues.

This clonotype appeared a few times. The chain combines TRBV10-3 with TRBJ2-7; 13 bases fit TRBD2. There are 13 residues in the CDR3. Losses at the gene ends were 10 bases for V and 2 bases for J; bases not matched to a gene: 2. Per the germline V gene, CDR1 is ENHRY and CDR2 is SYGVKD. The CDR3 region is CATGLAGAYEQYF. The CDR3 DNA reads TGTGCCACCGGACTAGCGGGAGCCTACGAGCAGTACTTC.

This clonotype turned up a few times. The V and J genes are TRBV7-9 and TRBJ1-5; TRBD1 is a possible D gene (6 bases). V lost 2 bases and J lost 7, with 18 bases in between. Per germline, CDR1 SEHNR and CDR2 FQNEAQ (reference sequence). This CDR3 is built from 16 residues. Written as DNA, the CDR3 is TGTGCCAGCAGCTTAAATCTTGTGGACAGACCCCAGCCCCAGCATTTT. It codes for CASSLNLVDRPQPQHF. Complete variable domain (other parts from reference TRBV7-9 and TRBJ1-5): DTGVSQNPRHKITKRGQNVTFRCDPISEHNRLYWYRQTLGQGPEFLTYFQNEAQLEKSRLLSDRFSAERPKGSFSTLEIQRTEQGDSAMYLCASSLNLVDRPQPQHFGDGTRLSIL.

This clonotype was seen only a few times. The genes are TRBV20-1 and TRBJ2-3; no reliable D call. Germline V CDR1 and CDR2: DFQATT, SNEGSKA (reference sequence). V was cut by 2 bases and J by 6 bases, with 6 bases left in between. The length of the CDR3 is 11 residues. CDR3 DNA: TGCAGTGCTAGAAAAGGGGATACGCAGTATTTT. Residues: CSARKGDTQYF.

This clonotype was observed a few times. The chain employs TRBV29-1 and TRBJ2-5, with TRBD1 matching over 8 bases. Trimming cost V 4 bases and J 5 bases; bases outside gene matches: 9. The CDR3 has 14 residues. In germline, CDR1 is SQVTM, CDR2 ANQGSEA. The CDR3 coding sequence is TGCAGCGTTGGAAGGACAGGGAGGCTTGAGACCCAGTACTTC. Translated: CSVGRTGRLETQYF.

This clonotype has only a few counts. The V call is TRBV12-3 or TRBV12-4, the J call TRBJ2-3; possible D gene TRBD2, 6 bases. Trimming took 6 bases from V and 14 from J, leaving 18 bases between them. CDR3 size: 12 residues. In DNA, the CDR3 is TGTGCCAGCAGGCCAACTAGCACCCCCTGGTATTTT. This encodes CASRPTSTPWYF.

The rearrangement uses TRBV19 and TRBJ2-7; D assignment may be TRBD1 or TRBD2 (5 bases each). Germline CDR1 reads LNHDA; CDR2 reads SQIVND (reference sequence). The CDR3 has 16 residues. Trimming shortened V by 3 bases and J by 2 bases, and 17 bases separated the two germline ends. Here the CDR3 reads CASSINPGRAAYEQYF. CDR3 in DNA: TGTGCCAGTAGTATTAATCCGGGACGCGCGGCCTACGAGCAGTACTTC.

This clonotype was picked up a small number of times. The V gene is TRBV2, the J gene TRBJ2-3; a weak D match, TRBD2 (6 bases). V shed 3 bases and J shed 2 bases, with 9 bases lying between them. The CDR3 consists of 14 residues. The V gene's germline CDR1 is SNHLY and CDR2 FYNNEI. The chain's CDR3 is CASSDGGITDTQYF. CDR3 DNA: TGTGCCAGCAGTGATGGGGGGATCACAGATACGCAGTATTTT.

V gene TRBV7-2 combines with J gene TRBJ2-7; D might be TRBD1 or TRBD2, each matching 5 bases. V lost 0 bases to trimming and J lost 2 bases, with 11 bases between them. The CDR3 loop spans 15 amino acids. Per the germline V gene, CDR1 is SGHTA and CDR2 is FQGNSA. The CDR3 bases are TGTGCCAGCAGCTTAGCGGAATTGGGGGCCTACGAGCAGTACTTC. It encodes CASSLAELGAYEQYF.

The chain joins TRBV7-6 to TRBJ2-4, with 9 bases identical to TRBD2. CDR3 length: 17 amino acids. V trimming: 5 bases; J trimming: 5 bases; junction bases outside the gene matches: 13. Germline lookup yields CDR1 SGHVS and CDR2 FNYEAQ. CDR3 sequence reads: CASSTHEGGGAENIQYF. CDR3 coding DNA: TGTGCCAGCAGCACACACGAGGGCGGGGGGGCGGAAAACATTCAGTACTTC.

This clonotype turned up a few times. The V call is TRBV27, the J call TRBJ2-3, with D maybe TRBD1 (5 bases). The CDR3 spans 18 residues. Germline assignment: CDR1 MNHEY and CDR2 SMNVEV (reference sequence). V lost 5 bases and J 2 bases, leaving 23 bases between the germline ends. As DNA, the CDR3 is TGTGCCAGCAGTATGGGGCTTTCTCCGAGGCCCCACACAGATACGCAGTATTTT. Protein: CASSMGLSPRPHTDTQYF.

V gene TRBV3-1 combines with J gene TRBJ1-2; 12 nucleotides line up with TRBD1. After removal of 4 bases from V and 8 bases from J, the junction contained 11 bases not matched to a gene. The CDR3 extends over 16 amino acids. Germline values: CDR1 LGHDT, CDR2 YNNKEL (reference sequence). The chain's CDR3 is CASSRSPGQGADGYTF. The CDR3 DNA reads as TGTGCCAGCAGCCGTTCTCCGGGACAGGGGGCAGACGGCTACACCTTC.

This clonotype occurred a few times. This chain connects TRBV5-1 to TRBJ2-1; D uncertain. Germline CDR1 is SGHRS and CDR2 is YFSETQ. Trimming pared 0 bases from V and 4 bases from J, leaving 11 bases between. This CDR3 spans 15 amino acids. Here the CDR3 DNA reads TGCGCCAGCAGCTTGGAAAACCCGGCGTACAATGAGCAGTTCTTC. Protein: CASSLENPAYNEQFF.

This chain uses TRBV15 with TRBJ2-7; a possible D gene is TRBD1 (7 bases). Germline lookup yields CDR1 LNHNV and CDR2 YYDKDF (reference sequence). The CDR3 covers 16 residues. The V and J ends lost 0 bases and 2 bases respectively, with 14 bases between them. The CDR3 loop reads CATSRDRGTATYEQYF. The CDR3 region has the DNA TGTGCCACCAGCAGAGATCGCGGGACAGCTACCTACGAGCAGTACTTC.

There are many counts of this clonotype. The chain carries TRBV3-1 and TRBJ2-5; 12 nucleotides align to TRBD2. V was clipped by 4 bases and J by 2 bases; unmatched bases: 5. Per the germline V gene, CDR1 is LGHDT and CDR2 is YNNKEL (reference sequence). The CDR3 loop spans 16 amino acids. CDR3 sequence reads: CASSPGLAGSQETQYF. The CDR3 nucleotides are TGTGCCAGCAGCCCCGGACTAGCGGGAAGTCAAGAGACCCAGTACTTC.

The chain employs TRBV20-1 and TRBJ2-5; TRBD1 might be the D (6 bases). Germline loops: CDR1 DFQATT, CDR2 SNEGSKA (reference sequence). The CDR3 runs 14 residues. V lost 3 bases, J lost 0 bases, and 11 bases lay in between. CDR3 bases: TGCAGTGCTAGTTGGCGGACAGACCAAGAGACCCAGTACTTC. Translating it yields CSASWRTDQETQYF.

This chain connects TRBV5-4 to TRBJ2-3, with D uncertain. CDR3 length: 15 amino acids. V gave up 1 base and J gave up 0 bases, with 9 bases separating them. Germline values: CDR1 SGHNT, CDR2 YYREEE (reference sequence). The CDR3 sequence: CASSLTLISTDTQYF. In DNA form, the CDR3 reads TGTGCCAGCAGCTTGACGCTTATCAGCACAGATACGCAGTATTTT.